Reported below is one T cell receptor beta chain. The antigen remains undetermined. CDR1 is SQVTM, CDR2 ANQGSEA, per germline. The V and J ends lost 6 bases and 3 bases respectively, with 11 bases between them. The CDR3 spans 13 residues. This record belongs to a study of graft-versus-host responses after intestinal transplantation. Study-wide background: Recipients received multivisceral, liver-intestinal, or isolated intestinal transplants. Whole-study results and caveats: GvH clones surfaced in recipient marrow, some emerging earlier in ileum or blood.

Clones were read by immunoSEQ multiplex PCR, and TCRdb kept only the in-frame ones, dropping some. Of about 130,000 clones in the sample, around nine tenths were seen once. This chain connects TRBV29-1 to TRBJ1-4, with D possibly TRBD1 on 5 matching bases. This specimen consisted of unstimulated CD4+ T cells sorted from spleen or lymph node cells, obtained before intestinal transplant. The receptor was derived from a human donor who received an intestinal transplant. This chain's CDR3 is CSVSGGANEKLFF. The CDR3 nucleotides are TGCAGCGTGTCCGGGGGAGCTAATGAAAAACTGTTTTTT.